The 9 T cell receptor beta chains given below trace back to one sample, sequenced in a study of T cells and Merkel cell carcinoma outcomes. TCRdb keeps only in-frame clones here, not all; method: immunoSEQ multiplex PCR. The sample records more than 3,500 clones, around 94% being singletons. The material sequenced was tumor tissue from Merkel cell carcinoma. The source of these receptors is a human donor with Merkel cell carcinoma.

The rearrangement joins TRBV7-6 to TRBJ1-4; no reliable D call. Germline loops: CDR1 SGHVS, CDR2 FNYEAQ. CDR3 length equals 15 residues. The V gene lost 1 base and the J gene lost 0 bases, with 6 bases spanning the gap. CDR3 sequence: CASSLVPATNEKLFF. The CDR3 DNA is TGTGCCAGCAGCTTAGTACCAGCAACTAATGAAAAACTGTTTTTT.

The V gene is TRBV7-9, the J gene TRBJ2-5; 12 nucleotides line up with TRBD2. This CDR3 has 16 amino acids. Looked up from germline, CDR1 is SEHNR and CDR2 is FQNEAQ (reference sequence). Trimming cost V 1 base and J 4 bases; bases outside gene matches: 4. The CDR3 coding sequence is TGTGCCAGCAGCTTAGGACTAGCGGGAGCTCCAGAGACCCAGTACTTC. It codes for CASSLGLAGAPETQYF.

The CDR3 loop reads CASSQESERGPGETQYF. CDR3 bases: TGTGCCAGCAGCCAAGAATCTGAGCGGGGGCCAGGAGAGACCCAGTACTTC. The chain couples TRBV4-2 to TRBJ2-5; TRBD2 matches 8 bases. V lost 0 bases to trimming and J lost 4 bases; unmatched junction nucleotides: 10. The CDR3 has 17 amino acids. The V gene's germline CDR1 is LGHNA and CDR2 YNFKEQ.

The chain carries TRBV30 and TRBJ1-5; tentative D call: TRBD1 (6 bases). Germline values: CDR1 GTSNPN, CDR2 SVGIG (reference sequence). The ends were cut back, 2 bases at V and 5 bases at J, with 10 bases in the middle. The CDR3 loop spans 13 amino acids. CDR3 protein: CAWSPRGYQPQHF. As DNA, the CDR3 is TGTGCCTGGAGTCCAAGGGGGTATCAGCCCCAGCATTTT.

V and J are TRBV5-1 and TRBJ1-2; D is possibly TRBD1 (5 bases). Germline lookup yields CDR1 SGHRS and CDR2 YFSETQ. The CDR3 totals 12 residues. Trimming pared 5 bases from V and 6 bases from J, leaving 11 bases between. The DNA for the CDR3 is TGCGCCAGCAGTGGGGACGTCGATGGCTACACCTTC. As protein: CASSGDVDGYTF.

The chain employs TRBV27 and TRBJ1-2; maybe TRBD1 (5 bases). Trimming shortened V by 3 bases and J by 5 bases, and 10 bases separated the two germline ends. The CDR3 has 13 amino acids. CDR1 and CDR2 from the germline V gene are MNHEY and SMNVEV (reference sequence). CDR3 nucleotides: TGTGCCAGCAGTTTGGCCGGGGGATATGGCTACACCTTC. It translates to CASSLAGGYGYTF.

The chain employs TRBV5-1 and TRBJ2-2; TRBD1 might be the D (6 bases). Trimming took off 0 bases at V and 1 base at J, with 13 bases between the two ends. Germline V gene sequence: CDR1 SGHRS, CDR2 YFSETQ. The CDR3 covers 17 residues. Here the CDR3 DNA reads TGCGCCAGCAGCTTGGCCCCCGGGACAAGGAACACCGGGGAGCTGTTTTTT. It yields the protein CASSLAPGTRNTGELFF.

This rearrangement joins TRBV18 to TRBJ1-2, with D perhaps TRBD1 (6 bases). CDR3 size: 14 residues. V lost 6 bases and J lost 3, with 14 bases in between. In germline, CDR1 is KGHSH, CDR2 LQKENI. This CDR3 reads CASSSGDGYYGYTF. In DNA form, the CDR3 reads TGTGCCAGCTCTTCAGGGGACGGTTACTATGGCTACACCTTC. The full variable domain, completed using reference TRBV18 and TRBJ1-2, is NAGVMQNPRHLVRRRGQEARLRCSPMKGHSHVYWYRQLPEEGLKFMVYLQKENIIDESGMPKERFSAEFPKEGPSILRIQQVVRGDSAAYFCASSSGDGYYGYTFGSGTRLTVV.

The chain joins TRBV21-1 to TRBJ2-5; the DNA was not compared with TRBD1, the D call given in the table. TRBV21-1 is termed a pseudogene. The CDR3 runs 15 residues. The CDR3 region has the DNA TGTGCCAGCAGCAAAGCGCTTTATTCAGAAGAGACCCAGTACTTC. Translating it yields CASSKALYSEETQYF.